This T cell receptor (beta chain) was retrieved from a study of blood T cell repertoires in COVID-19 (dated by TCRdb to 2018 to 2021). Broadly, across the study: Samples from collaborators originated in the United States, Italy and Spain and spanned both the acute and convalescent phases of COVID-19. A freely available public database, intended as a resource for researchers studying the immune response to SARS-CoV-2, is where the repertoires were released. Where available, HLA class I and class II types were obtained from metadata supplied by the sample provider rather than from assay-based typing. The prospective study material was composed of cDNA or gDNA derived from T cells, B-cell-depleted T cells, or PBMCs. Samples were obtained from the ongoing ImmuneRACE study (first 160 participants) and from 1,254 subjects provided by 6 global collaborators. The sample metadata nearly always contained a de-identified subject ID, COVID-19 status, age in years and sex. Subjects who had been exposed to COVID-19, were actively infected with it, or had recovered from it provided the deeply sampled blood TCRbeta repertoires that made up the dataset. Overall study results and their limits: How much clinical and demographic metadata was included differed by source and by participant, and the metadata was provided uncurated.

At one collaborating source in Seattle, patients were enrolled during active infection and were followed longitudinally through the course of disease. Whole blood was collected in K2EDTA tubes by collaborating institutions according to the institutions' own protocols. For TCRbeta analysis, collaborators shipped samples in one of three forms: frozen whole blood, isolated PBMCs, or DNA extracted from either of those sample types. The immunoSEQ Assay, a bias-controlled multiplex PCR, was used to amplify TCRbeta CDR3 regions from genomic DNA. In the original analysis: The number of nucleated cells in each sample was estimated by amplification of reference gene primers within the assay. Sequence reads were collapsed and filtered to measure the absolute abundance of every unique TCRbeta CDR3 rearrangement. For each sample, productive Simpson clonality was calculated by taking the square root of Simpson's diversity index across productive rearrangements. Not all clones reach the TCRdb copy of this immuneACCESS table, which keeps in-frame sequences only. Checked studies attribute under half of the gap to unresolved V genes and leave the rest unexplained. V, J and clone size are taken as reported in that table, and D and trimming were inferred from the DNA itself. The sample data list 60,000 to 65,000 clones, and roughly three quarters of these were observed just once. The ten largest account for about 14% of the sample.

From the cysteine up to the phenylalanine, the CDR3 has a length of 14 residues. The sequence is cut down to CDR3 DNA, 42 bases in frame from base 1. Germline trimming: 3 bases from V, 2 bases from J; junction bases outside gene matches: 4. CDR1 and CDR2 were assigned from the germline V gene as SGHRS and YFSETQ. Notes on this clone: No cognate antigen has been identified for it. Per-nucleotide qualities are absent, and no much larger clonotype sits a single base away.

Sequenced input: peripheral blood. This clonotype originated in a man in his sixties with COVID-19, enrolled during active disease. The rearranged chain carries TRBV5-1 and TRBJ2-5; 7 nucleotides in the junction match TRBD1. The CDR3 corresponds to CASSSGQIQETQYF. In nucleotide form, the sequence is TGCGCCAGCAGCTCGGGACAGATACAAGAGACCCAGTACTTC.